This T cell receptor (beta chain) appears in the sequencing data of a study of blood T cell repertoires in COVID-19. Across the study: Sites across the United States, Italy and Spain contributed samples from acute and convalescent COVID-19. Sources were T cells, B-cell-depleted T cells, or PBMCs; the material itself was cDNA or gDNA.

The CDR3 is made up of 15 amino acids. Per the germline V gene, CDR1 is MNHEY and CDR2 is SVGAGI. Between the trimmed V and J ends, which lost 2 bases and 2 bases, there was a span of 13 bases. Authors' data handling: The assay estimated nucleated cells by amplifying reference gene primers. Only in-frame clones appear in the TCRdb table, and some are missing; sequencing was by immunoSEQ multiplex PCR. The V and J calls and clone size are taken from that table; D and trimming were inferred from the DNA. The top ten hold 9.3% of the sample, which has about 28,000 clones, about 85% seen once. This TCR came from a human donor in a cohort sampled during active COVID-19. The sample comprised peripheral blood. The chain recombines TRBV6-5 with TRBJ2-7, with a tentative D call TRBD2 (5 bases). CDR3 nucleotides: TGTGCCAGCAGTTACGCGGGTCCAGCCCCCTACGAGCAGTACTTC. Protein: CASSYAGPAPYEQYF.